These 26 T cell receptor beta chains were sequenced from one sample in a study of regulatory T cells in long-lasting Graves disease (dated by TCRdb to the early 2020s). Library construction relied on multiplex PCR. Instrument on record: Illumina HiSeq 4000. iRepertoire HTBI primers and Arm-PCR amplification of CDR3 regions were used to construct TCR beta libraries. Through fastp at Q25 and MiXCR, TCRdb rebuilt clones from the public reads, retaining in-frame beta chains. A single entry per CDR3 protein holds the most common genes and DNA from its merged rows. The sample records a few hundred thousand distinct CDR3 sequences, around 16% of which are singletons. About 19% of the sample goes to the ten largest clones. What the time point label conveys for this sample: newly diagnosed GD, antithyroid drugs for less than 3 months. For both TCR sequencing and RNA sequencing, RNA was extracted from PBMCs in TRIzol.

This same sample was also taken into another study, of T cells in Graves' hyperthyroidism and ophthalmopathy.

Sequenced material: peripheral blood mononuclear cells (PBMCs), taken at new diagnosis, from a patient treated with antithyroid drugs. The receptors derive from a woman between 18 and 29 years old with Graves disease. Donor details come from another sample of the same person, matched by shared clones.

DNA of the CDR3: TGCGCCAGCAGCAGCGGGGTGCTAGCGGGAGCATACGAGCAGTACTTC. This translates into CASSSGVLAGAYEQYF. This chain connects TRBV5-1 to TRBJ2-7; 10 nucleotides match TRBD2. The V gene end was trimmed by 4 bases and the J gene end by 4 bases; junction bases not matched to a gene: 11. CDR1 is SGHRS and CDR2 is YFSETQ in the germline V gene. The CDR3 loop spans 16 amino acids. Full variable domain (missing parts from reference TRBV5-1 and TRBJ2-7): KAGVTQTPRYLIKTRGQQVTLSCSPISGHRSVSWYQQTPGQGLQFLFEYFSETQRNKGNFPGRFSGRQFSNSRSEMNVSTLELGDSALYLCASSSGVLAGAYEQYFGPGTRLTVT.

This clonotype was observed at least ten times. The chain recombines TRBV7-6 with TRBJ2-7, with 9 bases that match TRBD2. The V gene end was trimmed by 0 bases and the J gene end by 1 base; junction bases not matched to a gene: 1. The CDR3 length is 15 residues. The germline gives CDR1 SGHVS, CDR2 FNYEAQ. Written as DNA, the CDR3 is TGTGCCAGCAGCTTAGCCAGCGGGAGGTCCTACGAGCAGTACTTC. Translated, it gives CASSLASGRSYEQYF.

This clonotype showed up many times. CDR3 protein: CSVPGRGWSYEQYF. Written as DNA, the CDR3 is TGCAGTGTCCCAGGGCGGGGGTGGTCCTACGAGCAGTACTTC. This chain connects TRBV20-1 to TRBJ2-7; 7 nucleotides align to TRBD2. The V and J ends lost 7 bases and 1 base, in that order; junction bases with no gene match: 10. The CDR3 sequence is 14 residues long. The germline V gene has CDR1 DFQATT and CDR2 SNEGSKA (reference sequence).

This clonotype was seen many times. The V and J genes are TRBV5-1 and TRBJ1-5; TRBD1 might be the D (5 bases). This CDR3 has 15 residues. Between the trimmed V and J ends, which lost 4 bases and 0 bases, there was a span of 11 bases. Germline assignment: CDR1 SGHRS and CDR2 YFSETQ. CDR3 residues: CASSIAGNSNQPQHF. DNA for the CDR3: TGCGCCAGCAGCATAGCAGGGAATAGCAATCAGCCCCAGCATTTT.

The CDR3 spells CSARRVDTQYF. Here the CDR3 DNA reads TGCAGTGCTAGGAGGGTGGATACGCAGTATTTT. The rearrangement links TRBV20-1 to TRBJ2-3; perhaps TRBD2 as D (5 bases). With 3 bases removed from V and 6 bases from J, the gap between germline ends came to 7 bases. Germline values: CDR1 DFQATT, CDR2 SNEGSKA (reference sequence). This CDR3 is built from 11 residues.

The chain carries TRBV6-1 and TRBJ2-2; 11 bases fit TRBD2. With V trimmed by 6 bases and J by 6 bases, 3 bases remained unmatched. The CDR3 runs 14 residues. Germline CDR1 is MNHNS and CDR2 is SASEGT. The CDR3 DNA sequence: TGTGCCAGCAGAATGACTAGCGGGGCCGGGGAGCTGTTTTTT. Residues: CASRMTSGAGELFF.

The chain combines TRBV6-1 with TRBJ1-1; D unresolved. From germline, CDR1 is MNHNS and CDR2 SASEGT. V shed 6 bases and J shed 1 base, with 9 bases lying between them. CDR3 length equals 13 residues. In nucleotides, the CDR3 is TGTGCCAGCAGACCTACAACGAACACTGAAGCTTTCTTT. It yields the protein CASRPTTNTEAFF.

This clonotype was seen at least ten times. This chain links TRBV7-9 with TRBJ1-5; D not certain. The CDR3 is made up of 12 amino acids. Trimming shortened V by 3 bases and J by 7 bases, and 7 bases separated the two germline ends. Germline CDR1 SEHNR, CDR2 FQNEAQ (reference sequence). CDR3 nucleotide sequence: TGTGCCAGCAGCTTCACGGGACAGCCCCAGCATTTT. This translates into CASSFTGQPQHF.

The gene calls are TRBV10-3 and TRBJ2-1; 10 bases match TRBD1. The junction had 8 bases not matched to a gene; V was cut back by 4 bases and J by 5 bases. The CDR3 sequence is 16 residues long. Germline values: CDR1 ENHRY, CDR2 SYGVKD. CDR3 in amino acids: CAISAIKGQGNNEQFF. CDR3 DNA: TGTGCCATCAGTGCTATTAAGGGACAGGGGAACAATGAGCAGTTCTTC.

Judged by abundance, this clonotype is large. CDR3 region: CASSQAGQFEFPEAFF. As DNA, the CDR3 is TGTGCCAGCAGCCAAGCAGGGCAATTTGAATTCCCTGAAGCTTTCTTT. The V and J genes are TRBV3-1 and TRBJ1-1; possibly TRBD1 for D (5 bases). The V end was cut by 1 base, the J end by 6 bases, with 18 bases between. The CDR3 sequence is 16 residues long. Germline values: CDR1 LGHDT, CDR2 YNNKEL (reference sequence). The full variable domain, rest sourced from reference TRBV3-1 and TRBJ1-1, is DTAVSQTPKYLVTQMGNDKSIKCEQNLGHDTMYWYKQDSKKFLKIMFSYNNKELIINETVPNRFSPKSPDKAHLNLHINSLELGDSAVYFCASSQAGQFEFPEAFFGQGTRLTVV.

This clonotype was counted a few times. V usage is TRBV28 and J usage is TRBJ2-1; D may be TRBD2 (5 bases). The CDR3 contains 11 residues. Trimming left V 3 bases short and J 12 bases short, with 9 bases between. Germline V gene data show CDR1 as MDHEN and CDR2 as SYDVKM. In DNA, the CDR3 is TGTGCCAGCAGTTTTGAGGGCGGGCAGTTCTTC. Its protein is CASSFEGGQFF.

This clonotype occurred many times. The chain joins TRBV3-1 to TRBJ2-5; D is possibly TRBD1 (7 bases). Germline V lookup: CDR1 LGHDT, CDR2 YNNKEL (reference sequence). The V end lost 4 bases, the J end lost 5 bases, and 11 bases lay between the germline ends. This CDR3 is built from 13 residues. The CDR3 spells CASSPGGRETQYF. The CDR3 DNA follows: TGTGCCAGCAGCCCAGGGGGGCGGGAGACCCAGTACTTC.

The V gene is TRBV27, the J gene TRBJ2-7, with a weak D call TRBD2 (6 bases). Germline V CDR1 and CDR2: MNHEY, SMNVEV (reference sequence). V lost 6 bases to trimming and J lost 6 bases, with 15 bases between them. The CDR3 loop spans 13 amino acids. As DNA, the CDR3 is TGTGCCAGCAGAAAGGGTAGGGGAGGCGAGCAGTACTTC. Amino acid sequence: CASRKGRGGEQYF.

As regards this clonotype: A clone one base away is much larger, so this may be a read error. The chain employs TRBV3-1 and TRBJ2-4, with D possibly being TRBD1 (6 bases). The CDR3 spans 19 residues. Trimming shortened V by 3 bases and J by 0 bases, and 21 bases separated the two germline ends. Germline CDR1 is LGHDT and CDR2 is YNNKEL (reference sequence). The chain's CDR3 is CASSQRRGGPSLAKNIQYF. Written as DNA, the CDR3 is TGTGCCAGCAGCCAGAGGCGAGGGGGTCCGTCTCTAGCCAAAAACATTCAGTACTTC.

The table lists this clonotype with many counts. The CDR3 nucleotides read TGCAGTGCTAGAGGTCCTTGGGGTCGGGGGTTTTTTTACGAGCAGTACTTC. Its translation is CSARGPWGRGFFYEQYF. This chain uses TRBV20-1 with TRBJ2-7; TRBD2 might be the D (6 bases). The V gene lost 1 base and the J gene lost 4 bases, with 23 bases spanning the gap. The CDR3 runs to 17 residues. Per germline, CDR1 DFQATT and CDR2 SNEGSKA (reference sequence).

The rearrangement joins TRBV4-2 to TRBJ1-3; 9 bases line up with TRBD1. Germline CDR1 LGHNA, CDR2 YNFKEQ. The CDR3 is 16 amino acids. V was clipped by 5 bases and J by 3 bases; unmatched bases: 8. CDR3 region: CASSEGTGGGGNTIYF. The CDR3, as DNA: TGTGCCAGCAGCGAGGGCACAGGGGGCGGTGGAAACACCATATATTTT.

J is TRBJ1-5 and V is TRBV19, with TRBD1 as a possible D gene (6 bases). The CDR3 has 14 residues. V lost 5 bases and J lost 4, with 12 bases in between. Germline CDR1 and CDR2: LNHDA and SQIVND (reference sequence). The CDR3 here is CASSQGGPNQPQHF. DNA for the CDR3: TGTGCCAGTAGTCAAGGGGGGCCTAATCAGCCCCAGCATTTT.

In this sample, this clonotype turned up many times. DNA of the CDR3: TGTGCCAGCGGCCCTCGAGGGGCGTCCTACAATGAGCAGTTCTTC. It is translated as CASGPRGASYNEQFF. The chain recombines TRBV6-2 or TRBV6-3 with TRBJ2-1; D tentatively fits TRBD1 or TRBD2 (5 bases each). Germline loops: CDR1 MNHEY, CDR2 SVGEGT. The CDR3 is 15 residues long. Trimming removed 8 bases at V and 1 base at J, with 15 bases between.

Ten or more counts support this clonotype. V is TRBV30 and J is TRBJ2-1; D is unclear. In germline, CDR1 is GTSNPN, CDR2 SVGIG (reference sequence). V was trimmed by 5 bases and J by 3 bases, leaving 8 bases between them. CDR3 length: 12 amino acids. CDR3 nucleotide sequence: TGTGCCTGGGCTTTCAACTACAATGAGCAGTTCTTC. It is translated as CAWAFNYNEQFF.

A remark on this clonotype: This sequence is one base from a far larger clone and is likely a read error. The genes are TRBV7-2 and TRBJ2-5; the D gene could be TRBD1 or TRBD2 (5 bases each). The ends were cut back, 4 bases at V and 6 bases at J, with 15 bases in the middle. The germline V gene encodes CDR1 SGHTA and CDR2 FQGNSA. There are 14 residues in the CDR3. The CDR3 region is CASSSRAQGQTQYF. In DNA, the CDR3 is TGTGCCAGCAGCTCCCGAGCCCAGGGACAGACCCAGTACTTC. Using reference TRBV7-2 and TRBJ2-5 for the parts outside the CDR3, the full variable domain is GAGVSQSPSNKVTEKGKDVELRCDPISGHTALYWYRQSLGQGLEFLIYFQGNSAPDKSGLPSDRFSAERTGGSVSTLTIQRTQQEDSAVYLCASSSRAQGQTQYFGPGTRLLVL.

This clonotype was detected many times. The chain's CDR3 is CASRPGIRVSYNEQFF. The CDR3 region has the DNA TGTGCCAGCCGACCGGGTATCAGGGTCTCCTACAATGAGCAGTTCTTC. This chain connects TRBV6-1 to TRBJ2-1; tentative D call: TRBD1 (5 bases). The germline V and J ends were trimmed by 8 bases and 0 bases, with 17 bases remaining between them. This CDR3 is 16 amino acids long. Germline lookup yields CDR1 MNHNS and CDR2 SASEGT.

This clonotype was found once. It is likely a read error: a sequence one base away is far more abundant. The chain recombines TRBV10-3 with TRBJ1-1, with TRBD1 as a possible D gene (5 bases). The CDR3 has 14 amino acids. Germline loops: CDR1 ENHRY, CDR2 SYGVKD. Trimming cost V 6 bases and J 1 base, with 12 bases left between them. CDR3 sequence: CAISFGTANTEAFF. In DNA form, the CDR3 reads TGTGCCATCAGCTTCGGGACGGCGAACACTGAAGCTTTCTTT.

The table lists this clonotype with many counts. The chain uses TRBV20-1 and TRBJ1-1, with D hard to call. In germline, CDR1 is DFQATT, CDR2 SNEGSKA (reference sequence). With 3 bases removed from V and 3 bases from J, the gap between germline ends came to 17 bases. The CDR3 spans 15 residues. The CDR3 DNA sequence: TGCAGTGCTAGTAAAGTTTTAGGCTGGGACACTGAAGCTTTCTTT. It is translated as CSASKVLGWDTEAFF.

This clonotype was observed a few times. With a much larger clone just one base away, this may be a read error. The rearrangement joins TRBV18 to TRBJ2-7, with TRBD1 matching 7 bases. CDR1 is KGHSH and CDR2 is LQKENI in the germline V gene. Trimming removed 6 bases from V and 2 bases from J; junction bases left unmatched: 4. This CDR3 contains 13 residues. CDR3 sequence reads: CASSGTEAYEQYF. DNA for the CDR3: TGTGCCAGCTCCGGGACAGAAGCCTACGAGCAGTACTTC. Looking up the rest from reference TRBV18 and TRBJ2-7 gives the full variable domain: NAGVMQNPRHLVRRRGQEARLRCSPMKGHSHVYWYRQLPEEGLKFMVYLQKENIIDESGMPKERFSAEFPKEGPSILRIQQVVRGDSAAYFCASSGTEAYEQYFGPGTRLTVT.

Concerning this clonotype: This is likely an artifact of a read error, given a far larger clone one base away. The V call is TRBV5-8, the J call TRBJ2-5, with TRBD1 as a possible D gene (5 bases). The end of the DNA fits TRBJ2-7 better, so the J call may be wrong. Germline V gene data show CDR1 as SGHTS and CDR2 as YDEGEE. The CDR3 sequence is 13 residues long. CDR3 region: CASSPRQTYEQYF. CDR3 coding DNA: TGTGCCAGCAGCCCGAGACAGACCTACGAGCAGTACTTC.

The V gene is TRBV15, the J gene TRBJ2-7, with a possible D match to TRBD1 (5 bases). The CDR3 runs 12 residues. V was pared by 3 bases and J by 6 bases, with 9 bases between. CDR1 and CDR2 (germline): LNHNV, YYDKDF (reference sequence). CDR3 protein: CATSSVRGEQYF. The CDR3 nucleotides read TGTGCCACCAGCAGCGTTAGGGGCGAGCAGTACTTC.